This TCR beta chain is drawn from a study of response to subunit inactivated influenza vaccine. General study findings and limits: Researchers suggested that each seasonal influenza vaccination recruits few new T cells.

Note on this clonotype: Its matching antigen is unknown.

MiXCR was run by TCRdb on the RT-PCR reads, yielding one entry per CDR3 protein. This sample has 630,000 or so distinct CDR3 sequences, with more than 15% found just once. Trimming shortened V by 1 base and J by 10 bases, and 28 bases separated the two germline ends. The CDR3 is made up of 18 amino acids. Germline V gene data show CDR1 as LGHNA and CDR2 as YSLEER. Specimen: PBMCs from blood, collected about 13 days after vaccination. This rearrangement joins TRBV4-3 to TRBJ1-1; no clear D. The TCR was taken from a man aged 45-65 years who received an inactivated influenza vaccine. This CDR3 reads CASSQVGGRATPGEGAFF. The CDR3 bases are TGCGCCAGCAGCCAAGTGGGCGGCCGAGCCACCCCTGGGGAGGGAGCTTTCTTT.